This T cell receptor (beta chain) was obtained from a study of beta chain features in type 1 diabetes. Findings of the study overall: Patients' naive, central memory and regulatory TCRB repertoires appeared more alike than those of healthy donors. Significant though moderate, a shortening of TCRB CDR3s appeared in all four CD4+ subsets of Type 1 diabetes patients.

Sorted CD4+ subsets: naive, central memory, regulatory, stem cell-like memory (CD45RO/CCR7/CD25/CD127/CD95/CD27 panel). The authors reverse transcribed all of the isolated RNA, so sequencing captured expressed TCRB transcripts. The method was immunoSEQ multiplex PCR; TCRdb's version includes in-frame clones alone and lacks a portion of them. The sample consists of roughly 260,000 clones, about a fifth of them appearing once. This clone appeared a few times. The target antigen is unknown. V shed 4 bases and J 0 bases; nucleotides not matched to a gene: 8. The CDR3 is 16 amino acids. Germline CDR1 reads SQVTM; CDR2 reads ANQGSEA.

Sequencing was carried out using naive CD4+ T cells from blood. This sequence was found in a woman in her 40s with type 1 diabetes. The V and J genes are TRBV29-1 and TRBJ1-5; 8 positions agree with TRBD1. The CDR3 DNA reads as TGCAGCGTTGGCTCAGGGGGCCCGCTTAGCAATCAGCCCCAGCATTTT. Protein: CSVGSGGPLSNQPQHF.